The 5 T cell receptor beta chains in this list originate from one sample, sequenced in a study of cytomegalovirus exposure and HLA in healthy donors. 60 Vbeta and 13 Jbeta primers were used in PCR. Measured with immunoSEQ multiplex PCR; TCRdb has only the in-frame clones, and not every one. The table has some 140,000 clones, roughly two thirds seen once. Sequenced: PBMCs. The receptors were sampled from a woman in her 40s in good health and CMV-seronegative.

This chain links TRBV5-1 with TRBJ1-2, with 8 bases aligning to TRBD1. The germline V gene has CDR1 SGHRS and CDR2 YFSETQ. J gave up 4 bases and V 0 bases, and 8 bases lay outside the gene matches. The CDR3 length is 16 residues. The CDR3, as DNA: TGCGCCAGCAGCTTGGTTTGGACAGGGATCAGCTATGGCTACACCTTC. It encodes CASSLVWTGISYGYTF.

This chain links TRBV5-6 with TRBJ1-5; 9 bases agree with TRBD1. V was pared by 3 bases and J by 4 bases, with 2 bases of the junction left unmatched. This CDR3 comprises 14 residues. CDR1 is SGHDT, CDR2 YYEEEE, per germline. CDR3 protein: CASSYGQGNQPQHF. CDR3 nucleotide sequence: TGTGCCAGCAGCTACGGACAGGGGAATCAGCCCCAGCATTTT.

The V gene is TRBV14, the J gene TRBJ1-1; D is unclear. V dropped 4 bases and J dropped 3 bases, with 6 bases sitting between them. The CDR3 runs to 12 residues. The germline CDR1 and CDR2 sequences are SGHDN and FVKESK. In DNA, the CDR3 is TGTGCCAGCAGCCTAGCCGACACTGAAGCTTTCTTT. It specifies CASSLADTEAFF.

This clone was seen a few times. This chain uses TRBV12-5 with TRBJ2-1; 11 bases are shared with TRBD2. The CDR3 has 14 residues. The trim removed 6 bases at V and 5 bases at J, leaving 3 bases unmatched. Germline V lookup: CDR1 LGHNT, CDR2 FRNRAP. For the CDR3, the DNA is TGTGCTAGTGGGGCTAGCGGGGGGAACAATGAGCAGTTCTTC. It specifies CASGASGGNNEQFF.

The chain has TRBV2 and TRBJ1-5; 8 nucleotides match TRBD1. CDR1 is SNHLY, CDR2 FYNNEI, per germline. Unmatched junction bases numbered 5, after V lost 8 bases and J lost 2 bases. The CDR3 covers 14 residues. The DNA for the CDR3 is TGTGCCAGCTTACAGGGGGGAGGCAATCAGCCCCAGCATTTT. This codes for CASLQGGGNQPQHF.